This T cell receptor beta chain was recovered during a study of blood T cell repertoires in COVID-19. In the study overall: Researchers got acute and convalescent COVID-19 samples from the United States, Italy and Spain. T cells, B-cell-depleted T cells, or PBMCs supplied cDNA or gDNA.

Per the original data handling: Nucleated cell number was recorded as an estimate derived from reference gene primer amplification. The table came from immunoSEQ multiplex PCR; TCRdb's copy has only in-frame clones and leaves some out. The DNA was the basis for D and trimming; V, J and clone size are from that table. The sample records over 300,000 clones, roughly 90% being singletons. V was clipped by 4 bases and J by 2 bases; unmatched bases: 11. Germline V gives CDR1 SGDLS, CDR2 YYNGEE. The CDR3 runs 17 residues. What was sequenced was peripheral blood. The chain joins TRBV9 to TRBJ2-3, with TRBD2 identical over 9 bases. The receptor's source is a man between 18 and 35 years old with active or convalescent COVID-19. This CDR3 reads CASSFRKSGGTTDTQYF. Here the CDR3 DNA reads TGTGCCAGCAGCTTCCGGAAGAGCGGGGGGACCACAGATACGCAGTATTTT.